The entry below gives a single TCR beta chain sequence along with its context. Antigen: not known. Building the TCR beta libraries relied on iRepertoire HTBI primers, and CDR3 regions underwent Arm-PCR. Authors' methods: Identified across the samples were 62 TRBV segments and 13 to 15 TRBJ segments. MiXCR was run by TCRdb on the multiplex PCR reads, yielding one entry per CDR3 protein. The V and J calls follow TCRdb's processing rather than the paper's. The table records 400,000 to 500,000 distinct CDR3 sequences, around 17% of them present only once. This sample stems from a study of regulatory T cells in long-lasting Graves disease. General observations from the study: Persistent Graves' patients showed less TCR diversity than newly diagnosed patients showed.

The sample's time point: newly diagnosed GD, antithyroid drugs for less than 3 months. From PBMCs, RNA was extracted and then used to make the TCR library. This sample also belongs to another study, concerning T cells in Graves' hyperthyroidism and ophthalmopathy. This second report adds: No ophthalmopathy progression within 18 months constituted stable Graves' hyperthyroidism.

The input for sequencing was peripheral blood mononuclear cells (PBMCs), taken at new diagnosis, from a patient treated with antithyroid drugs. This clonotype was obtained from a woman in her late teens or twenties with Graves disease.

The CDR3, as DNA: TGTGCCAGTAGTATCCCCCGGGACAGGGGAAGTGAGACCCAGTACTTC. Residues: CASSIPRDRGSETQYF. The rearrangement joins TRBV19 to TRBJ2-5, with 10 bases identical to TRBD1. This CDR3 has 16 amino acids. Germline CDR1 is LNHDA and CDR2 is SQIVND (reference sequence). J lost 5 bases, V lost 3 bases, and 9 bases had no gene match. Full variable domain (rest looked up from reference TRBV19 and TRBJ2-5): DGGITQSPKYLFRKEGQNVTLSCEQNLNHDAMYWYRQDPGQGLRLIYYSQIVNDFQKGDIAEGYSVSREKKESFPLTVTSAQKNPTAFYLCASSIPRDRGSETQYFGPGTRLLVL.